Listed here are 30 T cell receptor beta chains from one sample, sequenced in a study of identical twins. MiXCR, run by TCRdb on the 5' RACE reads, gives a single entry per CDR3 protein. The sample shows 500,000 to 650,000 distinct CDR3 sequences, approximately 20% of them seen only once. These records were also assigned to another study, of yellow fever vaccine responses in identical twins.

Sequencing was performed on CD4+ T cells sorted from blood. Receptor source: a woman between 18 and 29 years old in good health.

This clonotype was seen more than once but under ten times. This chain uses TRBV12-3 or TRBV12-4 with TRBJ2-1; D is unclear. This CDR3 contains 14 residues. V was clipped by 5 bases and J by 4 bases, with 12 bases between them. The CDR3 reads CASSLTVLYNEQFF. CDR3 bases: TGTGCCAGCAGTCTGACGGTCCTGTACAATGAGCAGTTCTTC.

V gene TRBV3-1 combines with J gene TRBJ2-3; the D is unclear. The CDR3 consists of 15 residues. The germline CDR1 and CDR2 sequences are LGHDT and YNNKEL (reference sequence). V was clipped by 0 bases and J by 3 bases, with 10 bases between them. The CDR3 DNA is TGTGCCAGCAGCCAAGATGGGGTGAGGACAGATACGCAGTATTTT. As protein: CASSQDGVRTDTQYF.

The CDR3 DNA sequence: TGTGCCAGCAGGAACAGGGATAGCAATCAGCCCCAGCATTTT. Encoded protein: CASRNRDSNQPQHF. The V gene is TRBV12-3 or TRBV12-4, the J gene TRBJ1-5; the D gene is possibly TRBD1 (6 bases). This CDR3 has 14 amino acids. V was cut by 6 bases and J by 0 bases, with 9 bases left in between.

A few counts support this clonotype. The chain is built from TRBV12-3 or TRBV12-4 and TRBJ1-2; TRBD1 is a possible D gene (6 bases). V was cut by 6 bases and J by 1 base, with 12 bases left in between. The CDR3 is 14 residues long. DNA of the CDR3: TGTGCCAGCAGCTTCGGGGGCAGTAACTATGGCTACACCTTC. Its protein product is CASSFGGSNYGYTF.

The rearrangement joins TRBV25-1 to TRBJ2-5; D gene uncertain. The CDR3 loop spans 12 amino acids. The germline V gene encodes CDR1 MGHDK and CDR2 SYGVNS. Between the trimmed V and J ends, which lost 2 bases and 5 bases, there was a span of 6 bases. CDR3 DNA: TGTGCCAGCAGTGAAGATCGGGAGACCCAGTACTTC. As protein: CASSEDRETQYF. Looking up the rest from reference TRBV25-1 and TRBJ2-5 gives the full variable domain: EADIYQTPRYLVIGTGKKITLECSQTMGHDKMYWYQQDPGMELHLIHYSYGVNSTEKGDLSSESTVSRIRTEHFPLTLESARPSHTSQYLCASSEDRETQYFGPGTRLLVL.

The chain combines TRBV20-1 with TRBJ2-4; 8 positions agree with TRBD2. Germline CDR1 is DFQATT and CDR2 is SNEGSKA (reference sequence). Trimming took 2 bases from V and 0 from J; bases not matched to a gene: 9. CDR3 length: 17 amino acids. The CDR3 DNA reads TGCAGTGCTAGACCCATCGCGGGGGGAGTAGCCAAAAACATTCAGTACTTC. This translates into CSARPIAGGVAKNIQYF.

The V gene is TRBV20-1, the J gene TRBJ1-5; a possible D gene is TRBD1 (5 bases). CDR1 is DFQATT, CDR2 SNEGSKA, per germline (reference sequence). The CDR3 spans 14 residues. The V gene lost 0 bases and the J gene lost 4 bases, with 10 bases spanning the gap. CDR3 in DNA: TGCAGTGCTAGAGATCACGGGGGGAATCAGCCCCAGCATTTT. Translating gives CSARDHGGNQPQHF.

The rearrangement links TRBV19 to TRBJ2-5; 7 bases agree with TRBD1. This CDR3 has 13 residues. V shed 5 bases, J shed 6 bases, and the junction held 6 bases outside the gene matches. Germline-derived CDR1 and CDR2 are LNHDA and SQIVND (reference sequence). The CDR3 coding sequence is TGTGCCAGTAGTTTGGACAGGTGGAAGACCCAGTACTTC. It codes for CASSLDRWKTQYF.

This clonotype was picked up a small number of times. J is TRBJ2-3 and V is TRBV7-3; D call uncertain. Trimming took off 6 bases at V and 4 bases at J, with 8 bases between the two ends. This CDR3 contains 12 residues. CDR1 is SGHTA and CDR2 is FQGTGA in the germline V gene. In DNA form, the CDR3 reads TGTGCCAGCAGTCTTTATGCAGATACGCAGTATTTT. It codes for CASSLYADTQYF.

V gene TRBV6-1 combines with J gene TRBJ2-1; tentative D call: TRBD1 (5 bases). CDR3 size: 16 residues. The germline V gene encodes CDR1 MNHNS and CDR2 SASEGT. V lost 6 bases and J lost 0, with 15 bases in between. The DNA for the CDR3 is TGTGCCAGCAGGCCGGACATCCGGAGCTCCTACAATGAGCAGTTCTTC. It is translated as CASRPDIRSSYNEQFF.

This chain joins TRBV11-2 and TRBJ2-7; the match to TRBD2 covers 13 bases. V was clipped by 5 bases and J by 2 bases; unmatched bases: 9. From germline, CDR1 is SGHAT and CDR2 FQNNGV. The CDR3 spans 17 residues. CDR3 sequence reads: CASSRIGTSGITYEQYF. Written as DNA, the CDR3 is TGTGCCAGCAGCAGGATCGGGACTAGCGGGATTACCTACGAGCAGTACTTC.

Turning to this clonotype: This could be a read error, since a much larger clone is one nucleotide away. The chain combines TRBV13 with TRBJ2-2; 12 bases are a match to TRBD2. This CDR3 contains 17 residues. Germline-derived CDR1 and CDR2 are PRHDT and FYEKMQ (reference sequence). The CDR3 loop is CACSLGTSGPYTGELFF. The CDR3, as DNA: TGTGCCTGCAGTTTAGGGACTAGCGGGCCCTACACCGGGGAGCTGTTTTTT.

The CDR3 sequence is CASSMSNEQFF. For the CDR3, the DNA is TGTGCCAGCAGCATGTCCAATGAGCAGTTCTTC. The chain recombines TRBV12-3 or TRBV12-4 with TRBJ2-1; no definite D call. The V gene lost 6 bases and the J gene lost 6 bases, with 6 bases spanning the gap. The CDR3 runs 11 residues.

The chain links TRBV10-3 to TRBJ2-3; D remains ambiguous. Germline values: CDR1 ENHRY, CDR2 SYGVKD. CDR3 size: 14 residues. Trimming cost V 6 bases and J 5 bases, with 15 bases left between them. CDR3 protein: CAIRLTYVGDTQYF. The CDR3 DNA follows: TGTGCCATCAGGCTGACTTATGTCGGAGATACGCAGTATTTT.

The chain uses TRBV11-3 and TRBJ2-1, with 14 bases lining up with TRBD2. Germline V gives CDR1 SGHNT, CDR2 YENEEA. The CDR3 is made up of 17 amino acids. Unmatched junction bases numbered 7, after V lost 5 bases and J lost 4 bases. Here the CDR3 reads CASSKGLAGASYNEQFF. The CDR3 DNA reads TGTGCCAGCAGCAAGGGACTAGCGGGAGCCTCTTACAATGAGCAGTTCTTC.

This clonotype has just a few counts. V usage is TRBV2 and J usage is TRBJ2-7; 8 bases match TRBD1. Unmatched junction bases numbered 5, after V lost 6 bases and J lost 7 bases. The CDR3 has 12 amino acids. The germline V gene encodes CDR1 SNHLY and CDR2 FYNNEI. CDR3: CASRDRAGEQYF. The DNA of the CDR3 is TGTGCCAGCAGGGACAGGGCGGGGGAGCAGTACTTC.

The rearrangement uses TRBV5-4 and TRBJ2-5; D perhaps matches TRBD2 (5 bases). From germline, CDR1 is SGHNT and CDR2 YYREEE (reference sequence). The CDR3 has 14 residues. V shed 6 bases and J shed 2 bases, with 14 bases lying between them. In DNA form, the CDR3 reads TGTGCCAGCAACCGGGATCCTGCTCAAGAGACCCAGTACTTC. Encoded protein: CASNRDPAQETQYF.

The sample holds a few counts of this clonotype. The chain carries TRBV10-3 and TRBJ2-1, with TRBD1 identical over 11 bases. This CDR3 spans 14 amino acids. The ends lost 7 bases at V and 7 bases at J; junction bases unmatched: 6. In germline, CDR1 is ENHRY, CDR2 SYGVKD. CDR3 nucleotide sequence: TGTGCCATCAAAGGACAGGGGGCGCAAAATGAGCAGTTCTTC. This codes for CAIKGQGAQNEQFF.

This clonotype was observed a handful of times. The chain carries TRBV12-5 and TRBJ2-1; D is unclear. The CDR3 is 11 residues long. Looked up from germline, CDR1 is LGHNT and CDR2 is FRNRAP. Trimming pared 5 bases from V and 6 bases from J, leaving 5 bases between. CDR3 sequence (DNA): TGTGCTAGTGGTGACACCAATGAGCAGTTCTTC. Encoded protein: CASGDTNEQFF.

This chain links TRBV7-7 with TRBJ2-2, with 11 bases identical to TRBD1. V was pared by 10 bases and J by 6 bases, with 7 bases of the junction left unmatched. CDR1 is SSHAT, CDR2 FNYEAQ, per germline (reference sequence). This CDR3 spans 14 amino acids. CDR3 loop: CATTGTGGAGELFF. Written as DNA, the CDR3 is TGTGCCACCACCGGGACAGGGGGTGCCGGGGAGCTGTTTTTT.

The V call is TRBV5-1, the J call TRBJ2-3; either TRBD1 or TRBD2 may fit D (5 bases each). This CDR3 is 15 amino acids long. Looked up from germline, CDR1 is SGHRS and CDR2 is YFSETQ. V was trimmed by 2 bases and J by 2 bases, leaving 12 bases between them. The CDR3 sequence: CASSFRDGDTDTQYF. CDR3 nucleotide sequence: TGCGCCAGCAGCTTCCGGGACGGTGACACAGATACGCAGTATTTT.

The genes are TRBV3-1 and TRBJ2-3; 11 positions agree with TRBD2. This CDR3 is built from 16 residues. CDR1 and CDR2 (germline): LGHDT, YNNKEL (reference sequence). With V trimmed by 4 bases and J by 5 bases, 8 bases remained unmatched. The CDR3 reads CASSRRASGRIDTQYF. In nucleotides, the CDR3 is TGTGCCAGCAGCCGCCGTGCTAGCGGGAGGATAGATACGCAGTATTTT.

The chain links TRBV5-1 to TRBJ2-2; a possible D gene is TRBD1 (6 bases). The CDR3 consists of 16 residues. CDR1 and CDR2 from the germline V gene are SGHRS and YFSETQ. V was trimmed by 0 bases and J by 4 bases, leaving 13 bases between them. In DNA, the CDR3 is TGCGCCAGCAGCTTGGTTCCGGGACACAGCACCGGGGAGCTGTTTTTT. Its translation is CASSLVPGHSTGELFF.

This chain links TRBV9 with TRBJ2-2, with D tentatively TRBD2 (6 bases). CDR1 and CDR2 from the germline V gene are SGDLS and YYNGEE. The CDR3 totals 16 residues. The V gene lost 0 bases and the J gene lost 5 bases, with 14 bases spanning the gap. CDR3 DNA: TGTGCCAGCAGCGTAGACCCGGGAGTAAGGACCGGGGAGCTGTTTTTT. Amino acids: CASSVDPGVRTGELFF.

The J gene is TRBJ1-5, the V gene TRBV12-3 or TRBV12-4; possibly TRBD1 for D (5 bases). Between the trimmed V and J ends, which lost 5 bases and 3 bases, there was a span of 11 bases. CDR3 size: 14 residues. CDR3 region: CASSPQGNNQPQHF. Written as DNA, the CDR3 is TGTGCCAGCAGTCCGCAGGGTAACAATCAGCCCCAGCATTTT.

This clonotype was picked up a small number of times. The rearrangement links TRBV6-1 to TRBJ2-5; 14 bases map to TRBD2. Germline-derived CDR1 and CDR2 are MNHNS and SASEGT. The V segment lost 4 bases and the J segment 5 bases; nucleotides outside the gene matches: 9. This CDR3 has 17 amino acids. The CDR3 is CASSAGLAGGIRETQYF. The CDR3 DNA sequence: TGTGCCAGCAGTGCTGGACTAGCGGGAGGAATACGGGAGACCCAGTACTTC.

V usage is TRBV5-1 and J usage is TRBJ2-2; TRBD1 is a possible D gene (5 bases). The CDR3 spans 17 residues. Between the trimmed V and J ends, which lost 4 bases and 0 bases, there was a span of 16 bases. Germline V CDR1 and CDR2: SGHRS, YFSETQ. CDR3 coding DNA: TGCGCCAGCAGCCCACCACCGACGACAGCGAACACCGGGGAGCTGTTTTTT. Protein sequence: CASSPPPTTANTGELFF.

This clonotype was seen a few times. V is TRBV27 and J is TRBJ2-7, with 7 bases aligning to TRBD1. V gave up 6 bases and J gave up 4 bases; unmatched junction bases: 12. The CDR3 runs to 15 residues. Germline V CDR1 and CDR2: MNHEY, SMNVEV (reference sequence). This CDR3 reads CASRPPGTAEYEQYF. In DNA form, the CDR3 reads TGTGCCAGCAGGCCCCCCGGGACAGCAGAATACGAGCAGTACTTC.

The chain combines TRBV5-5 with TRBJ1-1; D is unresolved. This CDR3 comprises 16 residues. V lost 2 bases, J lost 0 bases, and 14 bases lay in between. Looked up from germline, CDR1 is SGHKS and CDR2 is YYEKEE (reference sequence). CDR3 coding DNA: TGTGCCAGCAGCTTCAAACTAGGACCCCTGAACACTGAAGCTTTCTTT. This gives the protein CASSFKLGPLNTEAFF.

This chain uses TRBV11-2 with TRBJ2-2, with D unclear. The CDR3 consists of 12 residues. Between the trimmed V and J ends, which lost 4 bases and 7 bases, there was a span of 7 bases. CDR1 SGHAT and CDR2 FQNNGV come from the germline V gene. CDR3 sequence (DNA): TGTGCCAGCAGCTATCTGGTCGGGGAGCTGTTTTTT. Encoded protein: CASSYLVGELFF.